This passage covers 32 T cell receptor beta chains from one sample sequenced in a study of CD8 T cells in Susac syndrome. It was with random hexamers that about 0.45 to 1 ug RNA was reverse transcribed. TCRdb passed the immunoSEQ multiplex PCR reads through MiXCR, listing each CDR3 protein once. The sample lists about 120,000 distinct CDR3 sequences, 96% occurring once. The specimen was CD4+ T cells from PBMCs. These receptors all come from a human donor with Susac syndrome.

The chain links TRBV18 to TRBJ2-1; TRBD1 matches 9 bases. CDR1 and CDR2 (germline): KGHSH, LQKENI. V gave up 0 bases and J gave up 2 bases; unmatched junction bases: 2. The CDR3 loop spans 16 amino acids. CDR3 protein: CASSPPGQGAYNEQFF. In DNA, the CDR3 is TGTGCCAGCTCACCACCGGGACAGGGAGCCTACAATGAGCAGTTCTTC.

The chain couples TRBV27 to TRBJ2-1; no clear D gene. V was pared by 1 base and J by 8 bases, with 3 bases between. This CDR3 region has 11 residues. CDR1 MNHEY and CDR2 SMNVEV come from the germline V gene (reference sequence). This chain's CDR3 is CASSLYDEQFF. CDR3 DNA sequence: TGTGCCAGCAGTTTATATGATGAGCAGTTCTTC.

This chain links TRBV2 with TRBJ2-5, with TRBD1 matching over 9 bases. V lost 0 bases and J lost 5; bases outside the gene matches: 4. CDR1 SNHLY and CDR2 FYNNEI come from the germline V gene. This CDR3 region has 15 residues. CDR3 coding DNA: TGTGCCAGCAGTGAAGCGGGACAGGGTGGGGAGACCCAGTACTTC. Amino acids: CASSEAGQGGETQYF.

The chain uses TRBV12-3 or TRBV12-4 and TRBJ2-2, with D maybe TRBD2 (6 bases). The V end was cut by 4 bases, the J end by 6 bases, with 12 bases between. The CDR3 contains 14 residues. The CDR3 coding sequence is TGTGCCAGCAGTTCTCGGTCGGGAGCCGGGGAGCTGTTTTTT. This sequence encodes CASSSRSGAGELFF.

The CDR3 protein is CASSLAIRGETQYF. CDR3 bases: TGCGCCAGCAGCTTGGCGATACGGGGAGAGACCCAGTACTTC. The chain combines TRBV5-1 with TRBJ2-5, with D possibly matching TRBD2 (5 bases). The CDR3 spans 14 residues. V was cut by 0 bases and J by 4 bases, with 10 bases left in between. Germline CDR1 is SGHRS and CDR2 is YFSETQ.

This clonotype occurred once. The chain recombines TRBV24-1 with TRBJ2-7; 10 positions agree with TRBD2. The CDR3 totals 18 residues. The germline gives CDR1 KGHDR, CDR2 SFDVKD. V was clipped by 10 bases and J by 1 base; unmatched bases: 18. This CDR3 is CATLGQPPRTSGSYEQYF. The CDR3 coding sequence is TGTGCCACTCTAGGCCAACCTCCTCGGACTAGCGGTTCCTACGAGCAGTACTTC.

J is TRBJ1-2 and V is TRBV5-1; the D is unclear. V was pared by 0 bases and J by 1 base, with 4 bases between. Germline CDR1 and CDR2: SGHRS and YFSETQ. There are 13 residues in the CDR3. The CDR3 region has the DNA TGCGCCAGCAGCTTGGAAGATAACTATGGCTACACCTTC. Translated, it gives CASSLEDNYGYTF.

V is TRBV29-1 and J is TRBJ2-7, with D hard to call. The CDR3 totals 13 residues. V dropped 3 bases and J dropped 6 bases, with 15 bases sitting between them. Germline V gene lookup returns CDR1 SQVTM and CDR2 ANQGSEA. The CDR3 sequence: CSVDPGWKGEQYF. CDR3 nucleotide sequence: TGCAGCGTTGATCCGGGTTGGAAGGGCGAGCAGTACTTC.

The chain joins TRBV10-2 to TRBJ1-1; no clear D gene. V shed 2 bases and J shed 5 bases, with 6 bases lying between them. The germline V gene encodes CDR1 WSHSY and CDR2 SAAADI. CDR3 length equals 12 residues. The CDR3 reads CASSEQRTEAFF. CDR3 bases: TGCGCCAGCAGTGAGCAGCGGACTGAAGCTTTCTTT.

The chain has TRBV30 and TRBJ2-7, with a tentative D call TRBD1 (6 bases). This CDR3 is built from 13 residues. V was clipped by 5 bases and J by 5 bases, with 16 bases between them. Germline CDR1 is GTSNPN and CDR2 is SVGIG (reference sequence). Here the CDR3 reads CAWGTGIVHEQYF. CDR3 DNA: TGTGCCTGGGGAACAGGGATAGTCCACGAGCAGTACTTC.

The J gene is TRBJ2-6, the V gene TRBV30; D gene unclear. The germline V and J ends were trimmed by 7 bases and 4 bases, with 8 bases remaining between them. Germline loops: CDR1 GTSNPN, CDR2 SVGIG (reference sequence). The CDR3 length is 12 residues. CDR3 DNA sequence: TGTGCCTTCACACGCGGGGCCAACGTCCTGACTTTC. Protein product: CAFTRGANVLTF.

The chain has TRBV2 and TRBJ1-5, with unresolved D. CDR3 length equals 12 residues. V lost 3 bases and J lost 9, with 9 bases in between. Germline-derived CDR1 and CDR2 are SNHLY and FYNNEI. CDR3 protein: CASSEELGPQHF. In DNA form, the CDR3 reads TGTGCCAGCAGTGAGGAGTTGGGGCCCCAGCATTTT.

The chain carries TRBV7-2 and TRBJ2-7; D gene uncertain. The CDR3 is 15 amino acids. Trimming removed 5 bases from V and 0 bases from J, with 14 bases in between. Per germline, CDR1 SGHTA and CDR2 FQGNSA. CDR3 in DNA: TGTGCCAGCAGCCCCGCCGGGTCGAGCTCCTACGAGCAGTACTTC. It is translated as CASSPAGSSSYEQYF.

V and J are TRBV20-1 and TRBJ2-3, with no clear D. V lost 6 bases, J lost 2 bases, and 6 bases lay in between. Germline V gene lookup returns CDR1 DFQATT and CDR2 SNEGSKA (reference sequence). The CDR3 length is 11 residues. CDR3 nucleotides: TGCAGTGCCACTATCACAGATACGCAGTATTTT. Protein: CSATITDTQYF.

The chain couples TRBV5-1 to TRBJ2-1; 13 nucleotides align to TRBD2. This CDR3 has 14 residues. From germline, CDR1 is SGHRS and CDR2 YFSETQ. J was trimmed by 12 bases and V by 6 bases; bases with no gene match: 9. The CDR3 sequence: CASTPGLAGIGQFF. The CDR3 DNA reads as TGCGCCAGCACCCCGGGACTAGCGGGAATAGGGCAGTTCTTC.

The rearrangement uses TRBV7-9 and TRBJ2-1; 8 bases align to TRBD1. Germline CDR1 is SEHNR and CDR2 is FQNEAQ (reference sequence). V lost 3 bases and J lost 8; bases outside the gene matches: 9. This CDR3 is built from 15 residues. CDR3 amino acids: CASSFGQGSSYEQFF. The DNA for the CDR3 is TGTGCCAGCAGCTTTGGACAGGGATCGAGCTATGAGCAGTTCTTC.

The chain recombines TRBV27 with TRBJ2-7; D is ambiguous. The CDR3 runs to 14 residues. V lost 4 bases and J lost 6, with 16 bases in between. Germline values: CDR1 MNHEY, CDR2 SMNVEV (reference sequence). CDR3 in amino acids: CASSSRRGLSEQYF. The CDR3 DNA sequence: TGTGCCAGCAGTTCTAGACGTGGCTTGAGCGAGCAGTACTTC.

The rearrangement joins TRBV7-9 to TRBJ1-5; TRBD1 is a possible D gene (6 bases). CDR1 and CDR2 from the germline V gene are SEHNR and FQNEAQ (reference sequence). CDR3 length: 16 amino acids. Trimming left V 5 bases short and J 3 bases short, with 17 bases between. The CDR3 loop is CASSVGVDRTNQPQHF. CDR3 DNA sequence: TGTGCCAGCAGCGTTGGGGTTGACAGGACCAATCAGCCCCAGCATTTT.

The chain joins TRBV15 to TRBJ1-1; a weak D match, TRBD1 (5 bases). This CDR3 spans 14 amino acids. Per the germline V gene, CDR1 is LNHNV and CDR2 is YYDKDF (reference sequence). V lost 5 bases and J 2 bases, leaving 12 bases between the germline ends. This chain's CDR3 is CATSGRQRNTEAFF. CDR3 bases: TGTGCCACCAGCGGGAGACAGAGAAACACTGAAGCTTTCTTT.

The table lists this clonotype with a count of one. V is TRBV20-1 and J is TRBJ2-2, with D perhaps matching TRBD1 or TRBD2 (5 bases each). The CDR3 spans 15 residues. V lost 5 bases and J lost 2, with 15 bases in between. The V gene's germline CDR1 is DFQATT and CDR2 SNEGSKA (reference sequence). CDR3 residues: CSARDPYFNTGELFF. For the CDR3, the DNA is TGCAGTGCTCGGGACCCTTATTTCAACACCGGGGAGCTGTTTTTT.

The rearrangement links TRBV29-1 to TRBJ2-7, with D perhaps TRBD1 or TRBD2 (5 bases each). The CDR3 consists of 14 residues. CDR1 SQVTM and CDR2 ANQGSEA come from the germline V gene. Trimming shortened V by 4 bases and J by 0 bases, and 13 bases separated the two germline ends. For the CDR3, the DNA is TGCAGCGTTGCCGTGAGGGGCGCCTCCTACGAGCAGTACTTC. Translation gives CSVAVRGASYEQYF.

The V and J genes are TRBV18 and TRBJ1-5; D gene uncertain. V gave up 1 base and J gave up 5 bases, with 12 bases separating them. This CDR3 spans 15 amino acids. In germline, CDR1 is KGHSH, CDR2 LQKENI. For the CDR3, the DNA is TGTGCCAGCTCACCACGCGGTGGAGGAGATCAGCCCCAGCATTTT. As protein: CASSPRGGGDQPQHF.

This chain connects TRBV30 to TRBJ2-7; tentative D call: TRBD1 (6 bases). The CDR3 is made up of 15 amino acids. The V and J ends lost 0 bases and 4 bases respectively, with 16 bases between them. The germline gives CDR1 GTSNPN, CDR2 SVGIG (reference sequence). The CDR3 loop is CAWSVKVTGGYEQYF. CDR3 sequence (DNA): TGTGCCTGGAGTGTAAAGGTGACAGGAGGATACGAGCAGTACTTC.

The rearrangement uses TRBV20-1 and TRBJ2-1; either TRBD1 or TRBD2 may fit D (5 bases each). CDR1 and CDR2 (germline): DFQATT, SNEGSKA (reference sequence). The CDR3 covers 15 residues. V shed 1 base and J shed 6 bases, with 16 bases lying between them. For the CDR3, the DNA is TGCAGTGCTAGAGCCGGCCGGGACGCAAGCAATGAGCAGTTCTTC. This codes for CSARAGRDASNEQFF.

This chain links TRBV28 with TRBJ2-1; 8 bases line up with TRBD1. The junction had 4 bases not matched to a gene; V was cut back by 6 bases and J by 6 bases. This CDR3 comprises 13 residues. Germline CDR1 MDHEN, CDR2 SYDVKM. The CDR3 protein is CASSTDRGNEQFF. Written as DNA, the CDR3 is TGTGCCAGCAGCACAGACAGGGGCAATGAGCAGTTCTTC.

The CDR3 region is CAWSREDEQYF. DNA of the CDR3: TGTGCCTGGAGTAGAGAGGACGAGCAGTACTTC. The chain has TRBV30 and TRBJ2-7; no reliable D call. The CDR3 consists of 11 residues. CDR1 and CDR2 (germline): GTSNPN, SVGIG (reference sequence). Deletions cut 2 bases from V and 5 bases from J, with 7 bases between.

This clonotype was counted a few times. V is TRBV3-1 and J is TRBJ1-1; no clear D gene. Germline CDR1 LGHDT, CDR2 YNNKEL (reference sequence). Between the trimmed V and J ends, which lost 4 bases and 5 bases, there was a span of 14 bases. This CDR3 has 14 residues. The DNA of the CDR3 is TGTGCCAGCAGCCTCGGACGGTGGGATACTGAAGCTTTCTTT. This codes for CASSLGRWDTEAFF. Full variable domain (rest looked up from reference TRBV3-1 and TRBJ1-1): DTAVSQTPKYLVTQMGNDKSIKCEQNLGHDTMYWYKQDSKKFLKIMFSYNNKELIINETVPNRFSPKSPDKAHLNLHINSLELGDSAVYFCASSLGRWDTEAFFGQGTRLTVV.

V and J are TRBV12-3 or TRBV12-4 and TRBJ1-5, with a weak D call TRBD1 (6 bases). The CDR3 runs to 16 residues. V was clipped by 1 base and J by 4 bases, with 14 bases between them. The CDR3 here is CASSLGAGGGNQPQHF. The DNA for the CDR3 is TGTGCCAGCAGTTTAGGGGCGGGAGGGGGAAATCAGCCCCAGCATTTT.

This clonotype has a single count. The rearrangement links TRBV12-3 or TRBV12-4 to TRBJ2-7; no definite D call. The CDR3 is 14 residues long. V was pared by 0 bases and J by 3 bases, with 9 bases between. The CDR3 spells CASSLAPGYYEQYF. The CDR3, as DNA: TGTGCCAGCAGTTTAGCGCCGGGTTACTACGAGCAGTACTTC.

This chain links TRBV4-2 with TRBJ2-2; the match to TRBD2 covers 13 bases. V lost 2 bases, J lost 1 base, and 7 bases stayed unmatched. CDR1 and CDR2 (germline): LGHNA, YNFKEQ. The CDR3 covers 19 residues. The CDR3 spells CASSQFWTSGSGNTGELFF. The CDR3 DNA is TGTGCCAGCAGCCAATTTTGGACTAGCGGGAGTGGGAACACCGGGGAGCTGTTTTTT.

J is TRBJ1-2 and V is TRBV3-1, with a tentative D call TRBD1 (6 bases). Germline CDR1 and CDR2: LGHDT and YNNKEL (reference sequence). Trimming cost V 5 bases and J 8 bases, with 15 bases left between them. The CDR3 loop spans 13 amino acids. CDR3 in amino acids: CASSAMGAEGYTF. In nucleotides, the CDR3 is TGTGCCAGCAGCGCCATGGGGGCCGAAGGCTACACCTTC.

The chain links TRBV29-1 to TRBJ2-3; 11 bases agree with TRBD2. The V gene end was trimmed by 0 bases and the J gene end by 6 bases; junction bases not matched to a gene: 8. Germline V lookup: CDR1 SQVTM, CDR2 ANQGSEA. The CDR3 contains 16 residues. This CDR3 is CSVEDPLLAGGDTQYF. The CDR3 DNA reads TGCAGCGTTGAAGATCCTCTCCTAGCGGGAGGCGATACGCAGTATTTT.